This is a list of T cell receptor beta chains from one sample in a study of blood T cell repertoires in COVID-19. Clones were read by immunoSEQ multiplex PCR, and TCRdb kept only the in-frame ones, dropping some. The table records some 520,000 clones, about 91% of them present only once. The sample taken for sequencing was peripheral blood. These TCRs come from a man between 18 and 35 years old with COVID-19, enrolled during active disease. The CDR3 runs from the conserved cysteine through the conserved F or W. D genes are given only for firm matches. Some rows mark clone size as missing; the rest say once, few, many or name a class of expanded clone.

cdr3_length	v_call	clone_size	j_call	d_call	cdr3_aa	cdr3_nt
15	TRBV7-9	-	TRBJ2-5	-	CASSTQGGKQETQYF	TGTGCCAGCAGCACCCAGGGAGGTAAACAAGAGACCCAGTACTTC
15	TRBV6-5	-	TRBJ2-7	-	CASRGGRQFGYEQYF	TGTGCCAGCAGGGGGGGTCGACAGTTTGGGTACGAGCAGTACTTC
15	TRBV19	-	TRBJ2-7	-	CASSIARGISYEQYF	TGTGCCAGTAGTATTGCCAGGGGTATCTCCTACGAGCAGTACTTC
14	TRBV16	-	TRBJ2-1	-	CASSPWRGENEQFF	TGTGCCAGCAGCCCTTGGAGGGGAGAGAATGAGCAGTTCTTC
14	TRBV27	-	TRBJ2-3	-	CASSRIPSTDTQYF	TGTGCCAGCAGTCGTATCCCTAGCACAGATACGCAGTATTTT
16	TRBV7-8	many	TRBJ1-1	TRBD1	CASSQRDRGSNTEAFF	TGTGCCAGCAGCCAACGGGACAGGGGGTCGAACACTGAAGCTTTCTTT
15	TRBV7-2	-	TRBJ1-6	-	CASSLGPDYNSPLHF	TGTGCCAGCAGCTTAGGGCCAGACTATAATTCACCCCTCCACTTT
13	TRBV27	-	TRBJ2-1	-	CASSLEGFNEQFF	TGTGCCAGCAGTTTGGAGGGGTTCAATGAGCAGTTCTTC
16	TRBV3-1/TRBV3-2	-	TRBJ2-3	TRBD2	CASSTGLAGATDTQYF	TGTGCCAGCAGCACCGGACTAGCGGGGGCTACAGATACGCAGTATTTT
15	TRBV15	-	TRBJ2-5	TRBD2	CATSRDRRGGETQYF	TGTGCCACCAGCAGAGATCGGAGGGGAGGGGAGACCCAGTACTTC
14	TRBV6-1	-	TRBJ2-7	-	CASSENGGRYEQYF	TGTGCCAGCAGTGAAAACGGGGGGCGGTACGAGCAGTACTTC
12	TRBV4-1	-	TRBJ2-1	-	CASSYLYNEQFF	TGCGCCAGCAGTTATCTATACAATGAGCAGTTCTTC
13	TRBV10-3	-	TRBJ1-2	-	CAISEPANYGYTF	TGTGCCATCAGTGAGCCAGCTAACTATGGCTACACCTTC
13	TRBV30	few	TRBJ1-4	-	CAWDLGVGEKLFF	TGTGCCTGGGACCTCGGGGTTGGGGAAAAACTGTTTTTT
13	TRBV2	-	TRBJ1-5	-	CASTEGGNQPQHF	TGTGCCAGCACCGAGGGGGGGAATCAGCCCCAGCATTTT
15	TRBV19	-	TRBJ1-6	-	CASSPTDIYNSPLHF	TGTGCCAGTAGCCCGACGGACATTTATAATTCACCCCTCCACTTT
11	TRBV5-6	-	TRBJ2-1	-	CASSLIQEQFF	TGTGCCAGCAGCTTGATACAGGAGCAGTTCTTC
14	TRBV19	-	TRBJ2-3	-	CASSIDPPPAAQYF	TGTGCCAGTAGTATAGATCCCCCGCCCGCGGCGCAGTATTTT
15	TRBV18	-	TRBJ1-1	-	CASSPMTERSAEAFF	TGTGCCAGCTCACCAATGACAGAGCGCTCGGCCGAAGCTTTCTTT
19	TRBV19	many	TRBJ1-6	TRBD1	CASSPGTGALGFITSPLHF	TGTGCCAGTAGCCCCGGGACAGGGGCCCTGGGATTCATAACGTCACCCCTCCACTTT
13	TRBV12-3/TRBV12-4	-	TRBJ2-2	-	CASIQGSTGELFF	TGTGCCAGCATCCAGGGGTCCACCGGGGAGCTGTTTTTT
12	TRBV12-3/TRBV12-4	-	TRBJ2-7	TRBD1	CASSHRGGEQYF	TGTGCCAGCAGTCACAGGGGCGGGGAGCAGTACTTC